These 14 T cell receptor beta chains originate from one sample sequenced in a study of T cell repertoires in cytomegalovirus infection (dated by TCRdb to the late 2010s). Sequenced on an Illumina HiSeq 1500. TCRdb reprocessed the public reads (quality trimming at Q25 with fastp, clone calling with MiXCR) and kept in-frame beta chains. Rows merge per CDR3 protein into single entries with the most common DNA and genes. The sample records about 76,000 distinct CDR3 sequences, around 3.5% of which are singletons. The ten largest clones add up to 4% to 5.5% of the sample. Sequencing input: PBMCs. The receptor set was obtained from a human donor in good health (CMV status not recorded). Some clones in this sample may be carry-over from other donors' samples.

There are many counts of this clonotype. This rearrangement joins TRBV7-8 to TRBJ1-4; 7 nucleotides agree with TRBD1. The V and J ends lost 6 bases and 8 bases, in that order; junction bases with no gene match: 12. Germline V lookup: CDR1 SGHVS, CDR2 FQNEAQ. The CDR3 is made up of 15 amino acids. CDR3 region: CASSLRIGGREKLFF. The CDR3 nucleotides read TGTGCCAGCAGTCTTAGAATAGGGGGCCGCGAAAAACTGTTTTTT.

This clonotype was seen ten or more times. This chain joins TRBV4-1 and TRBJ1-6; TRBD1 is a possible D gene (6 bases). Germline lookup yields CDR1 MGHRA and CDR2 YSYEKL. Trimming removed 2 bases at V and 9 bases at J, with 17 bases between. The CDR3 runs 16 residues. The CDR3 protein is CASSQPSTGVGSPLHF. The CDR3 DNA is TGCGCCAGCAGCCAACCGTCGACAGGAGTTGGTTCACCCCTCCACTTT.

This clonotype showed up just a few times. V usage is TRBV4-1 and J usage is TRBJ2-1; 7 bases are a match to TRBD2. The length of the CDR3 is 14 residues. Trimming removed 4 bases from V and 8 bases from J; junction bases left unmatched: 8. Germline CDR1 is MGHRA and CDR2 is YSYEKL. The CDR3 coding sequence is TGCGCCAGCAGCCGAAATCGGGGGGTCGATGAGCAGTTCTTC. Translated, it gives CASSRNRGVDEQFF.

Many counts were recorded for this clonotype. The V and J genes are TRBV6-2 or TRBV6-3 and TRBJ1-5, with D hard to call. The CDR3 has 16 amino acids. Germline V gene lookup returns CDR1 MNHEY and CDR2 SVGEGT. V lost 6 bases to trimming and J lost 6 bases, with 21 bases between them. CDR3 residues: CASSPTSGGGSQPQHF. In nucleotides, the CDR3 is TGTGCCAGCAGCCCCACGTCTGGCGGAGGATCTCAGCCCCAGCATTTT.

This clonotype was recorded at least ten times. The genes are TRBV5-4 and TRBJ1-2, with D perhaps matching TRBD1 (5 bases). The V end lost 2 bases, the J end lost 8 bases, and 22 bases lay between the germline ends. CDR3 length equals 16 residues. Germline V gene lookup returns CDR1 SGHNT and CDR2 YYREEE (reference sequence). CDR3 protein: CASSFYRDGGIKGYTF. DNA of the CDR3: TGTGCCAGCAGCTTTTACCGGGACGGTGGGATTAAAGGCTACACCTTC.

This clonotype was observed at least ten times. The gene calls are TRBV27 and TRBJ1-1; the match to TRBD1 covers 9 bases. V lost 3 bases and J lost 1; bases outside the gene matches: 3. Germline V gives CDR1 MNHEY, CDR2 SMNVEV (reference sequence). This CDR3 spans 15 amino acids. For the CDR3, the DNA is TGTGCCAGCAGTTTGCGACAGGGGGGGAACACTGAAGCTTTCTTT. As protein: CASSLRQGGNTEAFF.

Regarding this clonotype: One end of the junction fails to match germline, which may point to a read error. The chain is built from TRBV12-3 or TRBV12-4 and TRBJ2-3, with 10 bases matching TRBD2. The CDR3 is 16 amino acids. The CDR3 loop is CASSPLTSGDTGTQYF. The CDR3 nucleotides are TGTGCCAGCAGCCCTTTAACTAGCGGGGACACAGGTACGCAGTATTTT.

This clonotype was detected ten times or more. This chain links TRBV7-3 with TRBJ2-7, with 8 bases that match TRBD1. The CDR3 sequence is 14 residues long. Germline V gene lookup returns CDR1 SGHTA and CDR2 FQGTGA. The V gene end was trimmed by 3 bases and the J gene end by 7 bases; junction bases not matched to a gene: 8. The CDR3 nucleotides are TGTGCCAGCAGCTTGACAGGGGACCCGCTTGAGCAGTACTTC. Translating gives CASSLTGDPLEQYF.

This clonotype came up many times. The chain couples TRBV7-9 to TRBJ2-5; 8 nucleotides match TRBD1. J was trimmed by 4 bases and V by 6 bases; bases with no gene match: 1. The length of the CDR3 is 12 residues. CDR1 and CDR2 from the germline V gene are SEHNR and FQNEAQ (reference sequence). CDR3 nucleotides: TGTGCCAGCAGTACAGGGGGAGAGACCCAGTACTTC. This sequence encodes CASSTGGETQYF.

This clonotype has just a few counts. The chain recombines TRBV7-2 with TRBJ1-5; D unclear. This CDR3 comprises 16 residues. Per germline, CDR1 SGHTA and CDR2 FQGNSA. Deletions cut 1 base from V and 4 bases from J, with 14 bases between. CDR3 sequence reads: CASSLGYRARNQPQHF. The CDR3 region has the DNA TGTGCCAGCAGCTTAGGGTATAGGGCCAGAAATCAGCCCCAGCATTTT.

This clonotype was detected many times. The chain carries TRBV7-2 and TRBJ1-5, with unresolved D. The CDR3 spans 14 residues. The V gene's germline CDR1 is SGHTA and CDR2 FQGNSA. Deletions cut 2 bases from V and 7 bases from J, with 12 bases between. CDR3 in DNA: TGTGCCAGCAGCTTAAAGTGGAGGGAACAGCCCCAGCATTTT. Protein sequence: CASSLKWREQPQHF.

On this clonotype: Possible read error: a much larger clone is one base away. CDR3 sequence reads: CAISERGYSNEKLFF. The DNA of the CDR3 is TGTGCCATCAGTGAGAGGGGGTACAGCAATGAAAAACTGTTTTTT. The rearrangement joins TRBV10-3 to TRBJ1-4; tentatively, D is TRBD1 (6 bases). The germline gives CDR1 ENHRY, CDR2 SYGVKD. This CDR3 has 15 amino acids. Trimming took 2 bases from V and 5 from J, leaving 12 bases between them.

The table lists this clonotype with many counts. The genes are TRBV12-3 or TRBV12-4 and TRBJ2-5; D ambiguous. Trimming pared 5 bases from V and 4 bases from J, leaving 20 bases between. This CDR3 has 16 residues. The CDR3: CASSPAKEKLGETQYF. The CDR3, as DNA: TGTGCCAGCAGTCCAGCCAAGGAGAAGTTGGGAGAGACCCAGTACTTC.

At least ten counts were recorded for this clonotype. The chain couples TRBV5-4 to TRBJ2-5; D uncertain. V lost 4 bases and J lost 5, with 9 bases in between. Per the germline V gene, CDR1 is SGHNT and CDR2 is YYREEE (reference sequence). The CDR3 is 12 amino acids. CDR3 DNA: TGTGCCAGCAGCACCCCCCAGGAGACCCAGTACTTC. Translating it yields CASSTPQETQYF.